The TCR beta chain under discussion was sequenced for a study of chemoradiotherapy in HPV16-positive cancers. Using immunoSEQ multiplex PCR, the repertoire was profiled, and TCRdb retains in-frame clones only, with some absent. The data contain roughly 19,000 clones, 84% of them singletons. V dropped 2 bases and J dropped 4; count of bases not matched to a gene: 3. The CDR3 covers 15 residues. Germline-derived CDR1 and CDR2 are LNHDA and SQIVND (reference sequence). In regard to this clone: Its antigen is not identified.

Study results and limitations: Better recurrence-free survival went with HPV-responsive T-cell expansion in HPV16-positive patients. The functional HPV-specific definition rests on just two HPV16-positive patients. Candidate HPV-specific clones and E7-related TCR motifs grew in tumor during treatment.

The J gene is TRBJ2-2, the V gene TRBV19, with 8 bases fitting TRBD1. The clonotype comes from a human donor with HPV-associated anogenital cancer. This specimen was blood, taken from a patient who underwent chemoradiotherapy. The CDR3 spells CASSIQGAGTGELFF. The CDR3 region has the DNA TGTGCCAGTAGTATACAGGGGGCGGGCACCGGGGAGCTGTTTTTT.